Presented here are 32 T cell receptor beta chains from one specimen sequenced in a study of CD8 T cells in Susac syndrome. With random hexamers, about 0.5 to 1 ug RNA was reverse transcribed. TCRdb recomputed calls from the immunoSEQ multiplex PCR reads with MiXCR, one row per CDR3 protein. This sample has tens of thousands of distinct CDR3 sequences, with roughly 94% found just once. Material: CD4+ T cells from PBMCs. These TCRs come from a human donor with Susac syndrome.

The rearrangement joins TRBV3-1 to TRBJ2-7; D is ambiguous. The V and J ends lost 0 bases and 2 bases respectively, with 11 bases between them. This CDR3 comprises 15 residues. Germline assignment: CDR1 LGHDT and CDR2 YNNKEL (reference sequence). The CDR3 region is CASSQDGARTYEQYF. The CDR3 DNA is TGTGCCAGCAGCCAAGATGGAGCTAGAACCTACGAGCAGTACTTC.

This clonotype was observed once. This chain joins TRBV29-1 and TRBJ1-4; D uncertain. In germline, CDR1 is SQVTM, CDR2 ANQGSEA. The CDR3 is 11 amino acids. The V end lost 8 bases, the J end lost 8 bases, and 12 bases lay between the germline ends. This CDR3 is CSSRLGEKLFF. CDR3 in DNA: TGCAGCAGCCGACTTGGGGAAAAACTGTTTTTT. The whole variable domain, filled in from reference TRBV29-1 and TRBJ1-4, reads SAVISQKPSRDICQRGTSLTIQCQVDSQVTMMFWYRQQPGQSLTLIATANQGSEATYESGFVIDKFPISRPNLTFSTLTVSNMSPEDSSIYLCSSRLGEKLFFGSGTQLSVL.

This clonotype was recorded once. The genes are TRBV20-1 and TRBJ1-1, with unresolved D. Germline CDR1 reads DFQATT; CDR2 reads SNEGSKA (reference sequence). Trimming shortened V by 1 base and J by 3 bases, and 3 bases separated the two germline ends. The CDR3 totals 11 residues. Written as DNA, the CDR3 is TGCAGTGCTAGAGCGGACACTGAAGCTTTCTTT. This codes for CSARADTEAFF.

The chain couples TRBV20-1 to TRBJ2-2; D uncertain. Germline V gene data show CDR1 as DFQATT and CDR2 as SNEGSKA (reference sequence). V shed 0 bases and J shed 0 bases, with 5 bases lying between them. CDR3 length: 14 amino acids. CDR3 sequence: CSAREYANTGELFF. DNA of the CDR3: TGCAGTGCTAGAGAGTACGCGAACACCGGGGAGCTGTTTTTT.

With respect to this clonotype: At one end, the junction sequence differs from germline, possibly due to a read error. This rearrangement joins TRBV4-3 to TRBJ2-5; TRBD2 agrees at 9 bases. CDR1 LGHNA and CDR2 YSLEER come from the germline V gene. CDR3 length: 16 amino acids. The CDR3 region is CASSQDERGAQVTQYF. The CDR3 DNA reads as TGCGCCAGCAGCCAAGATGAGCGGGGGGCACAAGTGACCCAGTACTTC.

The CDR3 DNA sequence: TGTGCCACCAGCAGAGGCCCGGGACTAGCGGGGGGACGGGTCCCTCATGAGCAGTTCTTC. It yields the protein CATSRGPGLAGGRVPHEQFF. The rearrangement joins TRBV15 to TRBJ2-1; 15 bases match TRBD2. Germline-derived CDR1 and CDR2 are LNHNV and YYDKDF (reference sequence). The CDR3 loop spans 20 amino acids. The ends lost 1 base at V and 8 bases at J; junction bases unmatched: 15.

The chain links TRBV3-1 to TRBJ1-4; D gene ambiguous. With 1 base removed from V and 13 bases from J, the gap between germline ends came to 16 bases. CDR1 is LGHDT and CDR2 is YNNKEL in the germline V gene (reference sequence). The CDR3 has 14 amino acids. The CDR3 region is CASSQATTSGGLFF. The CDR3 DNA reads TGTGCCAGCAGCCAAGCGACGACCTCTGGTGGACTGTTTTTT.

The gene calls are TRBV6-6 and TRBJ2-3; no clear D. Between the trimmed V and J ends, which lost 0 bases and 3 bases, there was a span of 7 bases. CDR1 MNHNY and CDR2 SVGAGI come from the germline V gene (reference sequence). The CDR3 consists of 14 residues. The CDR3 nucleotides are TGTGCCAGCAGTTACTCGATAGGAACAGATACGCAGTATTTT. Amino acid sequence: CASSYSIGTDTQYF.

The V call is TRBV15, the J call TRBJ1-5; D might be TRBD1 (5 bases). Trimming stripped 1 base from V and 6 bases from J, with 10 bases between. CDR1 and CDR2 from the germline V gene are LNHNV and YYDKDF (reference sequence). The CDR3 loop spans 14 amino acids. The CDR3, as DNA: TGTGCCACCAGCAGAGGGGGCGGGGGTCAGCCCCAGCATTTT. Translating gives CATSRGGGGQPQHF. The variable domain in full, completed from reference TRBV15 and TRBJ1-5, reads DAMVIQNPRYQVTQFGKPVTLSCSQTLNHNVMYWYQQKSSQAPKLLFHYYDKDFNNEADTPDNFQSRRPNTSFCFLDIRSPGLGDTAMYLCATSRGGGGQPQHFGDGTRLSIL.

The J gene is TRBJ2-1, the V gene TRBV7-9; either TRBD1 or TRBD2 may supply D (7 bases each). V lost 6 bases and J 9 bases, leaving 18 bases between the germline ends. The CDR3 contains 14 residues. CDR1 SEHNR and CDR2 FQNEAQ come from the germline V gene (reference sequence). CDR3 sequence: CASRRQGGGVEQFF. CDR3 coding DNA: TGTGCCAGCAGACGACAGGGAGGGGGCGTTGAGCAGTTCTTC.

The chain uses TRBV12-3 or TRBV12-4 and TRBJ1-1; D unresolved. This CDR3 has 14 amino acids. The V and J ends lost 7 bases and 1 base respectively, with 13 bases between them. In DNA form, the CDR3 reads TGTGCCAGCACCCCTCACCCAACGAACACTGAAGCTTTCTTT. Translation: CASTPHPTNTEAFF.

This clonotype has a single count. V and J are TRBV6-5 and TRBJ1-3; D gene uncertain. CDR1 is MNHEY, CDR2 SVGAGI, per germline. Trimming shortened V by 0 bases and J by 0 bases, and 3 bases separated the two germline ends. The CDR3 is 14 residues long. CDR3 region: CASSYSDSGNTIYF. CDR3 nucleotides: TGTGCCAGCAGTTACTCAGACTCTGGAAACACCATATATTTT.

The chain uses TRBV9 and TRBJ1-1; no clear D gene. V gave up 0 bases and J gave up 1 base, with 4 bases separating them. CDR3 length equals 13 residues. Germline assignment: CDR1 SGDLS and CDR2 YYNGEE. CDR3 nucleotide sequence: TGTGCCAGCAGCGTAGTAAGGAACACTGAAGCTTTCTTT. This codes for CASSVVRNTEAFF.

The chain recombines TRBV6-5 with TRBJ2-7; D is perhaps TRBD1 or TRBD2 (5 bases each). CDR3 length equals 14 residues. Trimming removed 5 bases from V and 2 bases from J, with 13 bases in between. Germline CDR1 MNHEY, CDR2 SVGAGI. The CDR3 loop is CASSPRDGTYEQYF. CDR3 DNA: TGTGCCAGCAGTCCACGGGACGGGACCTACGAGCAGTACTTC.

V and J are TRBV30 and TRBJ1-1, with no clear D. Germline CDR1 GTSNPN, CDR2 SVGIG (reference sequence). V lost 2 bases and J lost 0, with 10 bases in between. The CDR3 extends over 14 amino acids. Here the CDR3 reads CAWSPGPMNTEAFF. CDR3 DNA: TGTGCCTGGAGTCCAGGACCGATGAACACTGAAGCTTTCTTT.

CDR3 residues: CASSSRGYGETQYF. In DNA form, the CDR3 reads TGTGCCAGCAGCTCGCGTGGATACGGGGAGACCCAGTACTTC. The chain links TRBV7-6 to TRBJ2-5; D unclear. The CDR3 loop spans 14 amino acids. Per germline, CDR1 SGHVS and CDR2 FNYEAQ. Trimming stripped 4 bases from V and 5 bases from J, with 14 bases between. The whole variable domain, filled in from reference TRBV7-6 and TRBJ2-5, reads GAGVSQSPRYKVTKRGQDVALRCDPISGHVSLYWYRQALGQGPEFLTYFNYEAQQDKSGLPNDRFSAERPEGSISTLTIQRTEQRDSAMYRCASSSRGYGETQYFGPGTRLLVL.

The chain employs TRBV9 and TRBJ2-1, with 7 bases matching TRBD2. This CDR3 has 15 amino acids. V trimming: 0 bases; J trimming: 9 bases; junction bases outside the gene matches: 9. Per germline, CDR1 SGDLS and CDR2 YYNGEE. The CDR3 DNA is TGTGCCAGCAGCGTAGCTAGTCAGGGAGGGGTTGAGCAGTTCTTC. Translated, it gives CASSVASQGGVEQFF.

The chain uses TRBV5-1 and TRBJ1-2, with D possibly being TRBD1 (6 bases). V lost 3 bases and J 7 bases, leaving 16 bases between the germline ends. The CDR3 contains 14 residues. Germline V CDR1 and CDR2: SGHRS, YFSETQ. The CDR3 region has the DNA TGCGCCAGCAGCTCCCCACAGGGTCCGAGTGGCTACACCTTC. It specifies CASSSPQGPSGYTF.

On this clonotype itself: Its ends do not fully match the called genes, so a read error is possible. V is TRBV7-7 and J is TRBJ2-3; D call uncertain. Germline CDR1 is SSHAT and CDR2 is FNYEAQ (reference sequence). The CDR3 spans 13 residues. Here the CDR3 reads CASSLNIGDTQYF. The DNA of the CDR3 is TGTGCTAGCAGCCTGAATATCGGGGATACGCAGTATTTT.

This clonotype was recorded once. The chain is built from TRBV25-1 and TRBJ1-1; 8 bases agree with TRBD1. The CDR3 totals 13 residues. Trimming cost V 6 bases and J 4 bases; bases outside gene matches: 4. The V gene's germline CDR1 is MGHDK and CDR2 SYGVNS. CDR3 bases: TGTGCCAGCAGGGCAGGGGGCCTCACTGAAGCTTTCTTT. This encodes CASRAGGLTEAFF.

The CDR3, as DNA: TGCAGCGTTGATACAAGCGGGGGTCGGAGCACTGAAGCTTTCTTT. It translates to CSVDTSGGRSTEAFF. V usage is TRBV29-1 and J usage is TRBJ1-1; possibly TRBD1 for D (5 bases). Per germline, CDR1 SQVTM and CDR2 ANQGSEA. The V gene lost 3 bases and the J gene lost 4 bases, with 18 bases spanning the gap. The CDR3 runs to 15 residues.

This chain joins TRBV12-5 and TRBJ2-2; no clear D gene. This CDR3 comprises 16 residues. Deletions cut 1 base from V and 0 bases from J, with 9 bases between. The germline V gene has CDR1 LGHNT and CDR2 FRNRAP. CDR3 sequence reads: CASGLGSTTNTGELFF. The DNA for the CDR3 is TGTGCTAGTGGTTTGGGCTCTACAACGAACACCGGGGAGCTGTTTTTT.

Here the CDR3 DNA reads TGTGCCAGCAGCGTAGGGCCAGCGACTGAAGCTTTCTTT. Encoded protein: CASSVGPATEAFF. This chain uses TRBV2 with TRBJ1-1; no clear D gene. Trimming stripped 6 bases from V and 5 bases from J, with 13 bases between. This CDR3 has 13 residues. CDR1 SNHLY and CDR2 FYNNEI come from the germline V gene.

This clonotype was detected once. V is TRBV9 and J is TRBJ1-1, with D possibly being TRBD1 (5 bases). Germline V gene lookup returns CDR1 SGDLS and CDR2 YYNGEE. Trimming stripped 1 base from V and 5 bases from J, with 12 bases between. The CDR3 covers 14 residues. The CDR3 DNA sequence: TGTGCCAGCAGCGTATGGGACGGCGGGACTGAAGCTTTCTTT. Residues: CASSVWDGGTEAFF.

The chain recombines TRBV6-2 or TRBV6-3 with TRBJ2-6, with D possibly being TRBD2 (5 bases). The germline V gene encodes CDR1 MNHEY and CDR2 SVGEGT. This CDR3 region has 15 residues. Trimming cost V 3 bases and J 0 bases, with 6 bases left between them. CDR3 DNA: TGTGCCAGCAGTTATGGAGGCTCTGGGGCCAACGTCCTGACTTTC. It is translated as CASSYGGSGANVLTF.

J is TRBJ2-3 and V is TRBV5-6; TRBD2 is a possible D gene (5 bases). V was pared by 6 bases and J by 6 bases, with 17 bases between. Germline V gene lookup returns CDR1 SGHDT and CDR2 YYEEEE. The CDR3 has 14 residues. The DNA of the CDR3 is TGTGCCAGCATCCGGGATCCGGGTGGGGATACGCAGTATTTT. It is translated as CASIRDPGGDTQYF. The full variable domain, with the rest looked up from reference TRBV5-6 and TRBJ2-3, is DAGVTQSPTHLIKTRGQQVTLRCSPKSGHDTVSWYQQALGQGPQFIFQYYEEEERQRGNFPDRFSGHQFPNYSSELNVNALLLGDSALYLCASIRDPGGDTQYFGPGTRLTVL.

The chain couples TRBV21-1 to TRBJ2-1; the table's D call, TRBD1, has no DNA check behind it. TRBV21-1 has pseudogene status. This CDR3 contains 16 residues. DNA of the CDR3: TGTGCCAGCAGTTGGGACAGGGGGCGCCAAAGCAATGAGCAGTTCTTC. It codes for CASSWDRGRQSNEQFF.

CDR3 in DNA: TGTGCCAGCTCACCACAGCCCTCTGGAAACACCATATATTTT. This gives the protein CASSPQPSGNTIYF. This chain links TRBV18 with TRBJ1-3; D unresolved. Trimming removed 1 base at V and 0 bases at J, with 4 bases between. CDR1 is KGHSH, CDR2 LQKENI, per germline. The CDR3 runs 14 residues.

The rearrangement uses TRBV12-3 or TRBV12-4 and TRBJ1-3, with D unclear. There are 15 residues in the CDR3. Deletions cut 5 bases from V and 0 bases from J, with 11 bases between. The CDR3 region is CASSNVRSSGNTIYF. The CDR3 DNA reads as TGTGCCAGCAGTAACGTAAGAAGCTCTGGAAACACCATATATTTT.

The chain carries TRBV29-1 and TRBJ2-3; a possible D gene is TRBD2 (5 bases). The CDR3 has 12 residues. CDR1 is SQVTM, CDR2 ANQGSEA, per germline. The V and J ends lost 3 bases and 4 bases respectively, with 8 bases between them. CDR3 bases: TGCAGCGTTGACGGGATTGCAGATACGCAGTATTTT. Its translation is CSVDGIADTQYF.

The CDR3 is CSARDPWYNEQFF. Written as DNA, the CDR3 is TGCAGTGCTAGAGATCCTTGGTACAATGAGCAGTTCTTC. The rearrangement links TRBV20-1 to TRBJ2-1; D is unclear. CDR1 and CDR2 (germline): DFQATT, SNEGSKA (reference sequence). The germline V and J ends were trimmed by 0 bases and 4 bases, with 7 bases remaining between them. CDR3 length equals 13 residues.

This chain uses TRBV6-6 with TRBJ2-7, with D unresolved. Trimming shortened V by 8 bases and J by 0 bases, and 11 bases separated the two germline ends. Germline CDR1 reads MNHNY; CDR2 reads SVGAGI (reference sequence). The CDR3 has 13 residues. The CDR3 DNA reads TGTGCCAGCCAACTCGGGTTCTCCTACGAGCAGTACTTC. Residues: CASQLGFSYEQYF.